This T cell receptor (beta chain) was identified during a study of CD8+ T cells in alopecia areata. Sequencing templates came from extracted RNA that was reverse transcribed into cDNA. Libraries were prepared by immunoSEQ multiplex PCR; TCRdb keeps only in-frame clonotypes and omits some of them. The sample carries some 110,000 clones, around 61% recorded once. The V gene's germline CDR1 is MNHEY and CDR2 SVGAGI. Trimming left V 5 bases short and J 0 bases short, with 13 bases between. CDR3 size: 15 residues. The receptor was isolated from a human donor in good health. The specimen was CD4+ T cells sorted from blood. V usage is TRBV6-5 and J usage is TRBJ2-5, with D perhaps TRBD2 (5 bases). The CDR3 bases are TGTGCCAGCAGTCTTATACCCGGGGACCAAGAGACCCAGTACTTC. Amino acids: CASSLIPGDQETQYF.